The clone carrying this T cell receptor (beta chain) occurred a few times. The antigen remains unidentified. This entry is derived from a study of blood T cells in healthy people across ages. Study conclusions and caveats: There was a strong correlation between TCR beta diversity and naive T cell percentage.

This CDR3 has 16 residues. The V gene's germline CDR1 is SEHNR and CDR2 FQNEAQ (reference sequence). The trim removed 3 bases at V and 0 bases at J, leaving 2 bases unmatched. Primers used in a second PCR of roughly 7 to 12 cycles were a sample-barcoded 5' primer and a J-beta primer mix. Each CDR3 protein gets one entry after TCRdb re-called the 5' RACE reads with MiXCR. Of 550,000 to 650,000 distinct CDR3 sequences detected, 27% appear once; the ten largest clones hold 3% to 4%. The sample was also reused in another study, on T cells of mothers and their children. That study adds: Normalized overlap was always slightly, never significantly, higher in related than unrelated mother-child pairs.

The sequencing sample was made of blood. The sequence derives from a boy younger than 10 in good health. This rearrangement joins TRBV7-9 to TRBJ2-1, with 10 bases that match TRBD1. This chain's CDR3 is CASSLGDRGSYNEQFF. The CDR3 region has the DNA TGTGCCAGCAGCTTGGGGGACAGGGGCTCCTACAATGAGCAGTTCTTC.